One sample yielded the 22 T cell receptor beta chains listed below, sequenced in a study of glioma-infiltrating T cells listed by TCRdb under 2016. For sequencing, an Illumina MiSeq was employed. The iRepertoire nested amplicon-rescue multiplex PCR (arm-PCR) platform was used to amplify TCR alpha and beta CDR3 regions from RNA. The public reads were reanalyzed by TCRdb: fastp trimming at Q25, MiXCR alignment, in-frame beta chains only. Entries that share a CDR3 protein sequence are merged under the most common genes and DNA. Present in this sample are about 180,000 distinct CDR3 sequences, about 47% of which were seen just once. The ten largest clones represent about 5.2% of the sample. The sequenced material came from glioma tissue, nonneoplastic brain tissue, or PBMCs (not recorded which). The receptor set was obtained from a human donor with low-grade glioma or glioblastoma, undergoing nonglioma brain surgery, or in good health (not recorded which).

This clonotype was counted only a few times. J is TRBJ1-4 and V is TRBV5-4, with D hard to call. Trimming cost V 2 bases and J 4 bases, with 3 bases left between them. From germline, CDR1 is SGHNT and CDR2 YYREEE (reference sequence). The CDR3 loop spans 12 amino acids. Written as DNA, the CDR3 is TGTGCCAGCAGCTTTAATAATGAAAAACTGTTTTTT. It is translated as CASSFNNEKLFF.

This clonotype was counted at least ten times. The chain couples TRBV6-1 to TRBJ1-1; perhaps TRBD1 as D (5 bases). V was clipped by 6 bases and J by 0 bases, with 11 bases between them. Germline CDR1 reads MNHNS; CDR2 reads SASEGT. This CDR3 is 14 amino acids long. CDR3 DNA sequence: TGTGCCAGCAGCTACGGGACCATGAACACTGAAGCTTTCTTT. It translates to CASSYGTMNTEAFF.

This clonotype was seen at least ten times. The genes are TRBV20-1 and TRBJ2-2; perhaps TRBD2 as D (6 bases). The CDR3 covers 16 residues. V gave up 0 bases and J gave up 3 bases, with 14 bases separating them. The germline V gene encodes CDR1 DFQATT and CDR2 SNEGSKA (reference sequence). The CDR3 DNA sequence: TGCAGTGCTAGAGACAGTCGGAGGGGTGACACCGGGGAGCTGTTTTTT. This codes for CSARDSRRGDTGELFF.

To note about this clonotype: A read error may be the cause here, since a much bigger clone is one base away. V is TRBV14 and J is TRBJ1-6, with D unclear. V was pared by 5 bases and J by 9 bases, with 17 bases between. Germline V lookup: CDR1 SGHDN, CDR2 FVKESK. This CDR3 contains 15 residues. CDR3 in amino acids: CASSALDSRTSPLHF. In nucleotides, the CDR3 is TGTGCCAGCAGCGCCCTGGACTCCAGAACTTCACCCCTCCACTTT. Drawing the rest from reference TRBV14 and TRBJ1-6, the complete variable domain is EAGVTQFPSHSVIEKGQTVTLRCDPISGHDNLYWYRRVMGKEIKFLLHFVKESKQDESGMPNNRFLAERTGGTYSTLKVQPAELEDSGVYFCASSALDSRTSPLHFGNGTRLTVT.

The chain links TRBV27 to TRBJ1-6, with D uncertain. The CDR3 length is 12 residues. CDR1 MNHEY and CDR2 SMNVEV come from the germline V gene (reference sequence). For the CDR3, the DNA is TGTGTTAGCAGTTTTGGTAATTCACCCCTCCACTTT. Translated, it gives CVSSFGNSPLHF.

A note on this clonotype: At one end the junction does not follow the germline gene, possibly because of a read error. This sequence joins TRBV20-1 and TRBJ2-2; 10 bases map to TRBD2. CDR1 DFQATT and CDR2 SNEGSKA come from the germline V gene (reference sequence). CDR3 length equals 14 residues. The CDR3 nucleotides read TGCAGTGCTAATGGGACTAGCGACACCGGTGAGCTGTTTTTT. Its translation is CSANGTSDTGELFF.

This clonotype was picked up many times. The CDR3 protein is CSAPTGGRNIQYF. The CDR3 nucleotides are TGCAGTGCTCCGACAGGGGGCCGGAACATTCAGTACTTC. The V gene is TRBV20-1, the J gene TRBJ2-4; TRBD1 aligns across 10 bases. CDR1 and CDR2 from the germline V gene are DFQATT and SNEGSKA (reference sequence). The CDR3 runs 13 residues. The V gene end was trimmed by 5 bases and the J gene end by 7 bases; junction bases not matched to a gene: 5.

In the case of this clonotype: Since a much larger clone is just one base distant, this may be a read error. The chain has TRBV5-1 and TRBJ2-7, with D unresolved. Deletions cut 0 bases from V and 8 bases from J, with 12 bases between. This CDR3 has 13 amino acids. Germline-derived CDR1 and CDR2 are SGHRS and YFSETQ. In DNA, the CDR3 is TGCGCCAGCAGCTTGGAGGTAGGGTATAAGCAGTACTTC. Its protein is CASSLEVGYKQYF.

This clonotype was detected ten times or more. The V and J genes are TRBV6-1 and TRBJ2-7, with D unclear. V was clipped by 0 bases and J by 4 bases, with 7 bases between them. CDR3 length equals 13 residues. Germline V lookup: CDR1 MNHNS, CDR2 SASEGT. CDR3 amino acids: CASSEAGLYEQYF. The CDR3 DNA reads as TGTGCCAGCAGTGAAGCAGGGTTGTACGAGCAGTACTTC.

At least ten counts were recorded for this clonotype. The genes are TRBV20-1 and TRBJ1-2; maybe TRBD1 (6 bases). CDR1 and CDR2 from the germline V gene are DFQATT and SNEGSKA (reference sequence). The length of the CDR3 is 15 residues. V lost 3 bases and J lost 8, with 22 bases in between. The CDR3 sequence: CSASFGGRLVEGYTF. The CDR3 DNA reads TGCAGTGCTAGTTTCGGGGGGCGGTTGGTGGAAGGCTACACCTTC.

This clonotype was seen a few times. The CDR3 sequence is CAWSVPQRGYGYTF. The DNA for the CDR3 is TGTGCCTGGAGTGTCCCCCAGAGGGGTTATGGCTACACCTTC. The gene calls are TRBV30 and TRBJ1-2, with D possibly TRBD1 on 5 matching bases. This CDR3 region has 14 residues. The V gene's germline CDR1 is GTSNPN and CDR2 SVGIG (reference sequence). Trimming took off 0 bases at V and 5 bases at J, with 13 bases between the two ends. The variable domain in full, completed from reference TRBV30 and TRBJ1-2, reads SQTIHQWPATLVQPVGSPLSLECTVEGTSNPNLYWYRQAAGRGLQLLFYSVGIGQISSEVPQNLSASRPQDRQFILSSKKLLLSDSGFYLCAWSVPQRGYGYTFGSGTRLTVV.

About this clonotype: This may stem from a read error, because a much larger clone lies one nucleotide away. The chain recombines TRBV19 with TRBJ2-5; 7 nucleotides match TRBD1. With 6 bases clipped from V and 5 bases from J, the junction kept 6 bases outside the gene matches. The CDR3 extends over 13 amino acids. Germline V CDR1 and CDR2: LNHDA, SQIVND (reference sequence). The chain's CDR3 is CASSQTGKETQYF. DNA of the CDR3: TGTGCCAGTAGCCAGACAGGGAAGGAGACCCAGTACTTC.

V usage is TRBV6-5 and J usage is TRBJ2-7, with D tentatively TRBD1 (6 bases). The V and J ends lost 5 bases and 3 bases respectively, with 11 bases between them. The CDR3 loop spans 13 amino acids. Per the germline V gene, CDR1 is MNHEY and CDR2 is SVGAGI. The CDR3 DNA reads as TGTGCCAGCAGTACAGGACAGATCTACGAGCAGTACTTC. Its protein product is CASSTGQIYEQYF.

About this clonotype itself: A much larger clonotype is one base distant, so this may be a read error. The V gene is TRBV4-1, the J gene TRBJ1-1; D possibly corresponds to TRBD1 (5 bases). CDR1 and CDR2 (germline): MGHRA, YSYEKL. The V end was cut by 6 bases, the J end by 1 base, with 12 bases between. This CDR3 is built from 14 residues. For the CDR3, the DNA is TGCGCCAGCAGGCAACCAGGGAGGAACACTGAAGCTTTCTTT. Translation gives CASRQPGRNTEAFF.

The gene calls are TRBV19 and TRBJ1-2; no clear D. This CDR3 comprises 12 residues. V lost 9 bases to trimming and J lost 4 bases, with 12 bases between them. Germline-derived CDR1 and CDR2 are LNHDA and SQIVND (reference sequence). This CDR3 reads CASADYVYGYTF. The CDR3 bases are TGTGCCAGCGCCGACTACGTCTATGGCTACACCTTC.

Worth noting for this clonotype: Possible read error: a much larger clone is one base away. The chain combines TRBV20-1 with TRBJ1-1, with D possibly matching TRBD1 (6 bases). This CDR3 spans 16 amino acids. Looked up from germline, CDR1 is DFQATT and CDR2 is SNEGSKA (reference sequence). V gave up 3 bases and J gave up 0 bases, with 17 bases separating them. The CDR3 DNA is TGCAGTGCTAGTAACTTACAGGGATGGATGAACACTGAAGCTTTCTTT. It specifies CSASNLQGWMNTEAFF.

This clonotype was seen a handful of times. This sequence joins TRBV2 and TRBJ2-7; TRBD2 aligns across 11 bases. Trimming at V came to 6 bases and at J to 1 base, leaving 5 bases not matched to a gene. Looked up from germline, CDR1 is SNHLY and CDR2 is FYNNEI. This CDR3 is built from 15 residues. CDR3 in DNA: TGTGCCAGCAGCTCTAGCGGGAGGACTTCCTACGAGCAGTACTTC. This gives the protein CASSSSGRTSYEQYF.

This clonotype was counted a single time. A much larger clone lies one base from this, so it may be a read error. The CDR3 here is CASSPSQQGTQYF. For the CDR3, the DNA is TGTGCCAGCTCACCATCGCAGCAAGGGACCCAGTACTTC. The chain uses TRBV18 and TRBJ2-5; D gene unclear. Per germline, CDR1 KGHSH and CDR2 LQKENI. The CDR3 sequence is 13 residues long.

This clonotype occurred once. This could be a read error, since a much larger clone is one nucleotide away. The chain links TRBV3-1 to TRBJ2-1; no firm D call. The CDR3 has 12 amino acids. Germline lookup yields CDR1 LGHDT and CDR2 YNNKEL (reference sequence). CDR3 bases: TGTGCCAGCAGGCAAGGCAGCACTGAGCAGTTCTTC. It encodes CASRQGSTEQFF.

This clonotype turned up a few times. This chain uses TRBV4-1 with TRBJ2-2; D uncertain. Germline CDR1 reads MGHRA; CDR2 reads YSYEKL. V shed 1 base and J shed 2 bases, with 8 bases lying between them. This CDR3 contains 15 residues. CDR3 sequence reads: CASSQGSGNTGELFF. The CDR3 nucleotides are TGCGCCAGCAGCCAAGGATCCGGAAACACCGGGGAGCTGTTTTTT.

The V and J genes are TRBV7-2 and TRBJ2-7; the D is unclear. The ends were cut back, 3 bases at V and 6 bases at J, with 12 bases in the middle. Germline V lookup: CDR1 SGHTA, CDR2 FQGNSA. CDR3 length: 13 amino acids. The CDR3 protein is CASSLEARREQYF. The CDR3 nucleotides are TGTGCCAGCAGCTTGGAAGCTAGGCGCGAGCAGTACTTC.

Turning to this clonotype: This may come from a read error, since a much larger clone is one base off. The CDR3 region is CASKRGSCYTF. The CDR3 region has the DNA TGTGCCAGCAAAAGGGGGAGCTGCTACACCTTC. The chain combines TRBV28 with TRBJ1-2; D may be TRBD1 (6 bases). This CDR3 is built from 11 residues. The V and J ends lost 7 bases and 9 bases respectively, with 12 bases between them. Germline CDR1 reads MDHEN; CDR2 reads SYDVKM.